Following are 9 T cell receptor beta chains from one sample sequenced in a study of shared clonotypes between healthy human individuals. Data came from immunoSEQ multiplex PCR; TCRdb stores just in-frame clones and leaves some out. The data contain some 2,500,000 clones, approximately 93% of them singletons. Sequenced sample: naive CD4+ T cells from PBMCs. Subset: CD45RA+ positively selected. Receptors were obtained from a man between 18 and 29 years old in good health. Some clones in this sample may be carry-over from other donors' samples.

V usage is TRBV18 and J usage is TRBJ2-1; tentatively, D is TRBD1 (6 bases). The CDR3 spans 15 residues. The V gene lost 2 bases and the J gene lost 2 bases, with 10 bases spanning the gap. CDR1 is KGHSH and CDR2 is LQKENI in the germline V gene. The CDR3 here is CASSPRGTPYNEQFF. The CDR3 coding sequence is TGTGCCAGCTCACCAAGGGGGACCCCCTACAATGAGCAGTTCTTC. Filled out from reference TRBV18 and TRBJ2-1, the complete variable domain reads NAGVMQNPRHLVRRRGQEARLRCSPMKGHSHVYWYRQLPEEGLKFMVYLQKENIIDESGMPKERFSAEFPKEGPSILRIQQVVRGDSAAYFCASSPRGTPYNEQFFGPGTRLTVL.

J is TRBJ1-2 and V is TRBV19; a possible D gene is TRBD1 (6 bases). V shed 6 bases and J shed 1 base, with 12 bases lying between them. CDR1 LNHDA and CDR2 SQIVND come from the germline V gene (reference sequence). The CDR3 has 14 amino acids. The CDR3 sequence is CASRDRLFNYGYTF. The CDR3 bases are TGTGCCAGTAGGGACAGACTCTTTAACTATGGCTACACCTTC.

The chain has TRBV7-9 and TRBJ2-1; 10 positions agree with TRBD1. CDR1 and CDR2 (germline): SEHNR, FQNEAQ (reference sequence). This CDR3 has 14 amino acids. V lost 4 bases and J lost 8; bases outside the gene matches: 5. DNA for the CDR3: TGTGCCAGCAGCTCCGGGACAGGGGTCCATGAGCAGTTCTTC. This gives the protein CASSSGTGVHEQFF.

V usage is TRBV6-5 and J usage is TRBJ2-1, with TRBD1 matching over 10 bases. Germline V gene sequence: CDR1 MNHEY, CDR2 SVGAGI. This CDR3 is 16 amino acids long. V was clipped by 2 bases and J by 8 bases; unmatched bases: 9. The CDR3 DNA sequence: TGTGCCAGCAGTTACCCAGACAGGGGGCGTAATTATGAGCAGTTCTTC. The encoded protein is CASSYPDRGRNYEQFF.

This chain uses TRBV28 with TRBJ1-1; tentative D call: TRBD1 (5 bases). The length of the CDR3 is 14 residues. In germline, CDR1 is MDHEN, CDR2 SYDVKM. Trimming took off 6 bases at V and 10 bases at J, with 21 bases between the two ends. The CDR3 DNA reads TGTGCCAGCAGCCACCCCGACAGAGAGAAAGGAGCTTTCTTT. Protein product: CASSHPDREKGAFF.

The rearrangement joins TRBV29-1 to TRBJ2-1, with a weak D call TRBD1 (5 bases). V was cut by 7 bases and J by 0 bases, with 10 bases left in between. The CDR3 has 13 residues. CDR1 SQVTM and CDR2 ANQGSEA come from the germline V gene. CDR3 DNA: TGCAGCGGGGGCGTGGACTCCTACAATGAGCAGTTCTTC. It codes for CSGGVDSYNEQFF.

The chain joins TRBV6-5 to TRBJ1-1; D not certain. The CDR3 sequence is 14 residues long. Trimming took off 5 bases at V and 4 bases at J, with 14 bases between the two ends. CDR1 and CDR2 (germline): MNHEY, SVGAGI. CDR3 sequence: CASSRTFSGTEAFF. The CDR3, as DNA: TGTGCCAGCAGTCGGACTTTTAGCGGCACTGAAGCTTTCTTT.

About this clone itself: Additional DNA sequences in this sample encode the identical CDR3. V usage is TRBV5-1 and J usage is TRBJ2-1, with 9 bases fitting TRBD2. V was pared by 7 bases and J by 3 bases, with 8 bases of the junction left unmatched. This CDR3 has 15 residues. CDR1 and CDR2 from the germline V gene are SGHRS and YFSETQ. The CDR3 nucleotides read TGCGCCAGCGCATTGGGACTAGCAGACTACAATGAGCAGTTCTTC. Translating it yields CASALGLADYNEQFF. Combining the CDR3 with reference TRBV5-1 and TRBJ2-1 gives the whole variable domain KAGVTQTPRYLIKTRGQQVTLSCSPISGHRSVSWYQQTPGQGLQFLFEYFSETQRNKGNFPGRFSGRQFSNSRSEMNVSTLELGDSALYLCASALGLADYNEQFFGPGTRLTVL.

V usage is TRBV5-1 and J usage is TRBJ2-7; the match to TRBD1 covers 8 bases. Trimming took 4 bases from V and 3 from J; bases not matched to a gene: 9. Germline assignment: CDR1 SGHRS and CDR2 YFSETQ. CDR3 length: 15 amino acids. The chain's CDR3 is CASSPEQGAYYEQYF. Written as DNA, the CDR3 is TGCGCCAGCAGCCCGGAGCAGGGGGCGTACTACGAGCAGTACTTC.